A single sample gave rise to the 10 T cell receptor beta chains below, sequenced in a study of blood T cell repertoires in COVID-19. The assay was immunoSEQ multiplex PCR, and TCRdb's table has in-frame clones only and misses some. The data show over 100,000 clones, 84% seen once. Sequenced material: peripheral blood. The receptors derive from a human donor in a cohort sampled during active COVID-19.

V is TRBV5-4 and J is TRBJ1-2, with D maybe TRBD1 (5 bases). The V end was cut by 4 bases, the J end by 4 bases, with 14 bases between. The CDR3 runs to 14 residues. The germline CDR1 and CDR2 sequences are SGHNT and YYREEE (reference sequence). As DNA, the CDR3 is TGTGCCAGCAGCCGTGAGATCGGGGGCTATGGCTACACCTTC. Encoded protein: CASSREIGGYGYTF. The full variable domain, completed using reference TRBV5-4 and TRBJ1-2, is ETGVTQSPTHLIKTRGQQVTLRCSSQSGHNTVSWYQQALGQGPQFIFQYYREEENGRGNFPPRFSGLQFPNYSSELNVNALELDDSALYLCASSREIGGYGYTFGSGTRLTVV.

In its sample, this clone was seen a few times. The chain employs TRBV7-2 and TRBJ2-7; TRBD1 matches 12 bases. This CDR3 has 16 residues. Looked up from germline, CDR1 is SGHTA and CDR2 is FQGNSA. V shed 4 bases, J shed 3 bases, and the junction held 7 bases outside the gene matches. CDR3 protein: CASSSTGQGAFYEQYF. The DNA of the CDR3 is TGTGCCAGCAGCTCGACGGGACAGGGGGCATTCTACGAGCAGTACTTC.

This clone was detected only a few times. The gene calls are TRBV7-2 and TRBJ1-2; D might be TRBD1 (6 bases). The germline V gene has CDR1 SGHTA and CDR2 FQGNSA. The CDR3 runs to 16 residues. Trimming took 4 bases from V and 0 from J, leaving 15 bases between them. This CDR3 is CASSSTGTNTNYGYTF. CDR3 DNA sequence: TGTGCCAGCAGCTCCACCGGGACAAACACTAACTATGGCTACACCTTC.

The V call is TRBV5-8, the J call TRBJ2-4; the D is unclear. CDR1 and CDR2 (germline): SGHTS, YDEGEE. Trimming took off 2 bases at V and 1 base at J, with 7 bases between the two ends. The CDR3 has 14 amino acids. The CDR3 nucleotides are TGTGCCAGCAGCTTTCCCGGGGCCAAAAACATTCAGTACTTC. Translation gives CASSFPGAKNIQYF.

Remarks on this clone: Other nucleotide sequences in the sample specify the same CDR3. The CDR3 region has the DNA TGTGCCAGCAGTCCCAGGGGCAACACCATATATTTT. Its translation: CASSPRGNTIYF. The V call is TRBV9, the J call TRBJ1-3; tentative D call: TRBD1 (6 bases). Germline V CDR1 and CDR2: SGDLS, YYNGEE. V was clipped by 5 bases and J by 7 bases, with 10 bases between them. The CDR3 sequence is 12 residues long.

The V call is TRBV9, the J call TRBJ2-1, with TRBD2 matching over 8 bases. CDR3 length equals 14 residues. Trimming at V came to 4 bases and at J to 8 bases, leaving 8 bases not matched to a gene. In germline, CDR1 is SGDLS, CDR2 YYNGEE. The CDR3 coding sequence is TGTGCCAGCAGCCCGGGGACTAGTCATCATGAGCAGTTCTTC. Encoded protein: CASSPGTSHHEQFF.

The V call is TRBV23-1, the J call TRBJ2-7, with 8 nucleotides matching TRBD1. TRBV23-1 is an open reading frame, and its role is uncertain. The CDR3 has 13 residues. V was pared by 2 bases and J by 5 bases, with 2 bases of the junction left unmatched. CDR3 nucleotides: TGCGCCAGCAGTCAAGGACAGGGCCACGAGCAGTACTTC. Protein sequence: CASSQGQGHEQYF.

The CDR3 bases are TGTGCCAGCAGTTCCCCGGGCACAGATACGCAGTATTTT. Protein: CASSSPGTDTQYF. The chain employs TRBV6-5 and TRBJ2-3; D ambiguous. V lost 4 bases, J lost 1 base, and 6 bases lay in between. The CDR3 is 13 residues long. Germline lookup yields CDR1 MNHEY and CDR2 SVGAGI.

The chain recombines TRBV6-5 with TRBJ2-7, with 10 bases matching TRBD2. V shed 7 bases, J shed 1 base, and the junction held 4 bases outside the gene matches. The CDR3 sequence is 14 residues long. Germline lookup yields CDR1 MNHEY and CDR2 SVGAGI. The CDR3 nucleotides read TGTGCCAGCAAGATAGCGGGGGGATCCTACGAGCAGTACTTC. It is translated as CASKIAGGSYEQYF.

The DNA for the CDR3 is TGTGCCAGCAGTTTACGGACAGGGGGTACTGAAGCTTTCTTT. Protein sequence: CASSLRTGGTEAFF. This sequence joins TRBV28 and TRBJ1-1; 10 positions match TRBD1. V lost 2 bases, J lost 5 bases, and 2 bases stayed unmatched. The CDR3 length is 14 residues. Germline lookup yields CDR1 MDHEN and CDR2 SYDVKM.